Reported below is one TCR beta chain. Antigen unknown. Next came a second PCR, run for about 7 to 12 cycles, which used a sample-barcoded 5' primer along with a J-beta primer mix. TCRdb re-analysed the 5' RACE reads in MiXCR, keeping a single row per CDR3 protein. Among about 830,000 distinct CDR3 sequences, 58% were seen once, and the ten largest hold around 22%. Healthy Russian Caucasian donors spanned ages roughly 6 to 100 years. V was trimmed by 6 bases and J by 2 bases, leaving 14 bases between them. CDR3 length equals 14 residues. Germline assignment: CDR1 DFQATT and CDR2 SNEGSKA (reference sequence). This entry is derived from a study of blood T cells in healthy people across ages. Study findings and constraints: Investigators viewed diversity estimates from one million T cells as underestimates, the study reported. Unsorted PBMC input precluded a conclusive naive versus antigen-experienced comparison.

The specimen sequenced was blood. The receptor was derived from a man under 40 in good health. This chain uses TRBV20-1 with TRBJ2-1; D is perhaps TRBD2 (5 bases). DNA for the CDR3: TGCAGTGCCCAAGGACTTACGACCTACAATGAGCAGTTCTTC. Translating it yields CSAQGLTTYNEQFF.